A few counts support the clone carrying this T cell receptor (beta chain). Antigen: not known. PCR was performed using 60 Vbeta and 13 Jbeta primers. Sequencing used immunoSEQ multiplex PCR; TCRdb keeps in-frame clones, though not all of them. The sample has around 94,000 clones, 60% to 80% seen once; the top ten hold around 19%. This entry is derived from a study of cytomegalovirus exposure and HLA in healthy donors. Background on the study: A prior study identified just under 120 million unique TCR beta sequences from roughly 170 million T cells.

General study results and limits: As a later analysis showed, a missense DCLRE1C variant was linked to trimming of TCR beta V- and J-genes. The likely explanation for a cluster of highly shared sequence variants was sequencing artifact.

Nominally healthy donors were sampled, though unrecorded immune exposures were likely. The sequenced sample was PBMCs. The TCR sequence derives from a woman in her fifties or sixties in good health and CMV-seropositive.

CDR3 sequence reads: CASSPFIPGGSYNEQFF. The CDR3 coding sequence is TGTGCCAGCTCACCCTTTATCCCCGGGGGCTCCTACAATGAGCAGTTCTTC. The chain couples TRBV18 to TRBJ2-1, with a tentative D call TRBD2 (6 bases). Trimming took 3 bases from V and 0 from J, leaving 15 bases between them. The germline CDR1 and CDR2 sequences are KGHSH and LQKENI. This CDR3 is 17 amino acids long. Full variable domain (outside the CDR3, taken from reference TRBV18 and TRBJ2-1): NAGVMQNPRHLVRRRGQEARLRCSPMKGHSHVYWYRQLPEEGLKFMVYLQKENIIDESGMPKERFSAEFPKEGPSILRIQQVVRGDSAAYFCASSPFIPGGSYNEQFFGPGTRLTVL.